This TCR beta chain was sequenced during a study of a mutant IDH1 vaccine in newly diagnosed glioma. General study results and limits: Of the patients, 85% to 95% had vaccine-induced immune responses.

Generated by immunoSEQ multiplex PCR, the TCRdb table keeps only in-frame clones and is missing some. The data contain about 20,000 clones, roughly four fifths of them singletons. Comment on this clone: As yet, its antigen is unknown.

Documented time point: week 23, last vaccination. Every single dose of the vaccine, 300 ug of mutant IDH1 20-mer peptide, came with topical imiquimod. Here the sequenced sample was PBMCs, taken from a glioma patient whose treatment included an IDH1 peptide vaccine. The clonotype originates from a man aged 25-45 years with glioma.

The DNA for the CDR3 is TGCGCCAGCAGCCAAGGCCGGGCCAGGGATGAGCAGTTCTTC. The encoded protein is CASSQGRARDEQFF. V usage is TRBV4-1 and J usage is TRBJ2-1; D might be TRBD1 (5 bases). The CDR3 consists of 14 residues. Germline values: CDR1 MGHRA, CDR2 YSYEKL. Deletions cut 1 base from V and 8 bases from J, with 12 bases between.